This T cell receptor (beta chain) emerged from a study of follicular helper T cells after annual influenza vaccination. Study-level background: Days 0, 7 and 28 post-vaccination were the blood draw times. Study-level findings and limits: Plasmablast frequency change correlated with clonality change in ICOS+CD38+ cTfh.

This CDR3 has 13 residues. The ends were cut back, 0 bases at V and 9 bases at J, with 13 bases in the middle. CDR1 SGHRS and CDR2 YFSETQ come from the germline V gene. Each time point used about 35 to 100 mL of blood. About this clone: Antigen: not known.

Survey level resolution was used for TCRB sequencing. The repertoire was sequenced with immunoSEQ multiplex PCR; TCRdb's copy has only in-frame clones and lacks some. The table has 9,000 to 13,000 clones, around 79% seen once. This rearrangement joins TRBV5-1 to TRBJ2-7; weak D call: TRBD2 (6 bases). The sequence came from an adult who received the influenza vaccine. The source was CXCR5- memory CD4+ T cells sorted from blood, collected 6 weeks after influenza vaccination. The CDR3 sequence is CASSLEEGRWQYF. CDR3 sequence (DNA): TGCGCCAGCAGCTTGGAGGAGGGCCGGTGGCAGTACTTC.